The 8 T cell receptor beta chains below all came from one sample that was sequenced in a study of vaccination effects on CD4 cells after COVID-19. Antigens for these TCRs are unknown. The repertoire was sequenced with immunoSEQ multiplex PCR; TCRdb's copy has only in-frame clones and lacks some. This table has 13,000 or so clones, approximately 70% appearing once. Viral peptide pools were used in the ViraFEST assay to expand antigen-specific CD4+ T cells, and sequencing came afterward. Isolation of CD4+ T cells took place after 10 days of culture. SARS-CoV-2 infection was confirmed by PCR in the person between March and December 2020. BNT162b2 vaccine or mRNA-1273 vaccine was given to participants in two doses. The specimen comprised CD4+ T cells from PBMCs cultured with HCoV-NL63 spike peptides, sampled after COVID-19 vaccination. The origin of the receptors is a human donor who had a prior SARS-CoV-2 infection.

This chain joins TRBV4-1 and TRBJ2-3; a weak D match, TRBD2 (6 bases). Per the germline V gene, CDR1 is MGHRA and CDR2 is YSYEKL. This CDR3 has 17 residues. Trimming removed 1 base from V and 1 base from J, with 15 bases in between. The CDR3 nucleotides are TGCGCCAGCAGCCAAGGGAGGGGTTTCGTGGGCACAGATACGCAGTATTTT. Translating gives CASSQGRGFVGTDTQYF.

The CDR3 spells CASSLGIYEQYF. In nucleotides, the CDR3 is TGTGCCAGCAGCCTGGGGATCTACGAGCAGTACTTC. The rearrangement links TRBV5-5 to TRBJ2-7; D call uncertain. This CDR3 has 12 amino acids. V was trimmed by 4 bases and J by 3 bases, leaving 8 bases between them. CDR1 SGHKS and CDR2 YYEKEE come from the germline V gene (reference sequence).

CDR3 DNA sequence: TGTGCCACCAGTCACGTAGCGGGAGGGCCTGGGTACAATGAGCAGTTCTTC. This translates into CATSHVAGGPGYNEQFF. The chain carries TRBV24-1 and TRBJ2-1, with 11 bases fitting TRBD2. The CDR3 has 17 residues. From germline, CDR1 is KGHDR and CDR2 SFDVKD. V was clipped by 6 bases and J by 4 bases; unmatched bases: 10.

This clone was seen only once. The rearrangement uses TRBV5-3 and TRBJ2-5, with 8 bases identical to TRBD1. TRBV5-3 is treated as an ORF (open reading frame) with a function not yet certain. The CDR3 is 12 residues long. The J segment lost 5 bases and the V segment lost 3 bases, leaving 0 bases of the junction unmatched. The CDR3 is CARSWDRETQYF. For the CDR3, the DNA is TGTGCCAGAAGCTGGGACAGGGAGACCCAGTACTTC.

The chain employs TRBV28 and TRBJ1-1; D gene uncertain. There are 15 residues in the CDR3. Looked up from germline, CDR1 is MDHEN and CDR2 is SYDVKM. Trimming removed 5 bases at V and 4 bases at J, with 17 bases between. The CDR3 loop reads CASSPLRGGLTEAFF. The CDR3 bases are TGTGCCAGCAGTCCCCTCCGAGGCGGACTCACTGAAGCTTTCTTT.

This chain connects TRBV7-9 to TRBJ2-7; TRBD1 is a possible D gene (7 bases). Trimming shortened V by 5 bases and J by 7 bases, and 18 bases separated the two germline ends. Germline loops: CDR1 SEHNR, CDR2 FQNEAQ (reference sequence). The CDR3 is made up of 14 amino acids. CDR3 sequence (DNA): TGTGCCAGCAGCCTTAACATTCCAGGGGGGGAGCAGTACTTC. Amino acids: CASSLNIPGGEQYF.

CDR3 nucleotide sequence: TGTGCCAGCAGCTTAGTCCCCGCCTCCCCGGATCCGCGCGAGCAGTACTTC. It specifies CASSLVPASPDPREQYF. V usage is TRBV7-6 and J usage is TRBJ2-7; D is uncertain. With 1 base removed from V and 6 bases from J, the gap between germline ends came to 22 bases. CDR3 size: 17 residues. CDR1 SGHVS and CDR2 FNYEAQ come from the germline V gene.

The rearrangement uses TRBV2 and TRBJ2-1; TRBD2 matches 9 bases. The CDR3 length is 14 residues. The germline V gene encodes CDR1 SNHLY and CDR2 FYNNEI. With V trimmed by 11 bases and J by 2 bases, 7 bases remained unmatched. CDR3 residues: CAGTGTSPYNEQFF. CDR3 nucleotides: TGTGCCGGTACCGGGACTAGCCCCTACAATGAGCAGTTCTTC.